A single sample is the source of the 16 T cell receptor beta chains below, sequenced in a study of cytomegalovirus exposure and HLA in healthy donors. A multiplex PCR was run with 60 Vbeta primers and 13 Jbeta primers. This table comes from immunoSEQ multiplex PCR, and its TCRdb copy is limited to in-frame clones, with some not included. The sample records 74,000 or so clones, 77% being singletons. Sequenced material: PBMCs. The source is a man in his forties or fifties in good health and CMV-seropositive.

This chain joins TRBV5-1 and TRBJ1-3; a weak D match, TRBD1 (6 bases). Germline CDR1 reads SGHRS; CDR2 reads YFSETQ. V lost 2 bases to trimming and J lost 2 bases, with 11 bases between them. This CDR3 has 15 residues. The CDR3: CASSLSGETGNTIYF. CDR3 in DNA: TGCGCCAGCAGCTTATCAGGGGAGACTGGAAACACCATATATTTT.

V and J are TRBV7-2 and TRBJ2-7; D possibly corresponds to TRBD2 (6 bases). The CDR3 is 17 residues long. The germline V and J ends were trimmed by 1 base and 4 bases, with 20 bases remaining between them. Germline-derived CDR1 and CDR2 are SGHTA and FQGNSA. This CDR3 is CASSLGIEEGRGYEQYF. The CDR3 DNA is TGTGCCAGCAGCTTAGGAATTGAGGAGGGTCGTGGTTACGAGCAGTACTTC.

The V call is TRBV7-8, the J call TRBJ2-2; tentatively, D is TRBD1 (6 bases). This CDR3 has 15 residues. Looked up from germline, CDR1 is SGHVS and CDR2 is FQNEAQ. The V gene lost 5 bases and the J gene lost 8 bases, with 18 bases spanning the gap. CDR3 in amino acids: CASSLLGTTSGELFF. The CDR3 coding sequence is TGTGCCAGCAGCCTACTCGGGACAACGAGTGGGGAGCTGTTTTTT.

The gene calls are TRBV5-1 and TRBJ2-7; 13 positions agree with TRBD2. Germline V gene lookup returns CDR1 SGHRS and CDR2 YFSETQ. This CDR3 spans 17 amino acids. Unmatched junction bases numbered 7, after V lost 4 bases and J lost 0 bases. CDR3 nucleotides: TGCGCCAGCAGCCCCAGGACTAGCGGGGGAAACTCCTACGAGCAGTACTTC. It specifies CASSPRTSGGNSYEQYF. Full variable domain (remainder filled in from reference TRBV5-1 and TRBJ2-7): KAGVTQTPRYLIKTRGQQVTLSCSPISGHRSVSWYQQTPGQGLQFLFEYFSETQRNKGNFPGRFSGRQFSNSRSEMNVSTLELGDSALYLCASSPRTSGGNSYEQYFGPGTRLTVT.

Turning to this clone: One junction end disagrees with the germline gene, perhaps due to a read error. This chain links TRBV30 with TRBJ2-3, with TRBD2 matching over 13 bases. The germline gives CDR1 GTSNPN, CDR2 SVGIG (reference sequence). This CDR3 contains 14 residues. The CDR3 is CAWSETSGRLPSIF. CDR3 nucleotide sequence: TGTGCCTGGAGTGAGACTAGCGGGAGGTTACCCTCAATTTTT.

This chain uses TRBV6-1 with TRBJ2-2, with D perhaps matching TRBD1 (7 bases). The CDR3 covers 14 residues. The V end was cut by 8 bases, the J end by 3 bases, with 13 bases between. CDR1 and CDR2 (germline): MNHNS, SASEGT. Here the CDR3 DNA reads TGTGCCAGCGGAGGGGGCGGGGACACCGGGGAGCTGTTTTTT. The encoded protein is CASGGGGDTGELFF.

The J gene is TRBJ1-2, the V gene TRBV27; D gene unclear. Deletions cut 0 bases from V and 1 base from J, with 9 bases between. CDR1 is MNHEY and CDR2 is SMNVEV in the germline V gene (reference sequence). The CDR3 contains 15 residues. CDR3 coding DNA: TGTGCCAGCAGTTTATCGGCAGTTAATAACTATGGCTACACCTTC. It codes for CASSLSAVNNYGYTF.

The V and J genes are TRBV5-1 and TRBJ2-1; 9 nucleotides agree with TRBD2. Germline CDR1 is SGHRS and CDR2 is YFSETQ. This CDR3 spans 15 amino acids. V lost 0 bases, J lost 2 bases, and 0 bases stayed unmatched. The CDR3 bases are TGCGCCAGCAGCTTGGGACTAGCGGCCTACAATGAGCAGTTCTTC. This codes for CASSLGLAAYNEQFF.

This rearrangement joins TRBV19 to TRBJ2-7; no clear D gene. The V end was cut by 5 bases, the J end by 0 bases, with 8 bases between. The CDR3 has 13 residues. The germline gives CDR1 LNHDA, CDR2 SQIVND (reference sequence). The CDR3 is CASSPTPSYEQYF. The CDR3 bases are TGTGCCAGTAGTCCTACCCCCTCCTACGAGCAGTACTTC.

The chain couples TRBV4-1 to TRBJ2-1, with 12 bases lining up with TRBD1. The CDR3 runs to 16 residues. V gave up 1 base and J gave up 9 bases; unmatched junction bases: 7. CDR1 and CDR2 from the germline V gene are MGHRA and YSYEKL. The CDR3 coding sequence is TGCGCCAGCAGCCAAGGGGGGGGACAGGGGGCATTTGAGCAGTTCTTC. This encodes CASSQGGGQGAFEQFF.

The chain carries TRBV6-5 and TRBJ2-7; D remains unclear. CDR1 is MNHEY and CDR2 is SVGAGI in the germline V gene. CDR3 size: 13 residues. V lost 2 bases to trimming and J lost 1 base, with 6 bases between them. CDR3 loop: CASSYDTSYEQYF. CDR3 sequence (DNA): TGTGCCAGCAGTTACGACACGTCCTACGAGCAGTACTTC.

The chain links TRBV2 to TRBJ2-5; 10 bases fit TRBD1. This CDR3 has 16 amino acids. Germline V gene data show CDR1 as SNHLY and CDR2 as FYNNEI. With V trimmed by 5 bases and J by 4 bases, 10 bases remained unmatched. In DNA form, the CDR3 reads TGTGCCAGCAGTTCCGAAACGACAGGGGGCTCAGAGACCCAGTACTTC. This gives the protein CASSSETTGGSETQYF.

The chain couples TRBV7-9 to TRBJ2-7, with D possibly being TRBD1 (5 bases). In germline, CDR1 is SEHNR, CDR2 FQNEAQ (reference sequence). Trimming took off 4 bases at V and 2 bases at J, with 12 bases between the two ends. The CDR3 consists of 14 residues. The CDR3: CASSSLTGTYEQYF. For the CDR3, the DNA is TGTGCCAGCAGCTCCCTTACAGGAACCTACGAGCAGTACTTC.

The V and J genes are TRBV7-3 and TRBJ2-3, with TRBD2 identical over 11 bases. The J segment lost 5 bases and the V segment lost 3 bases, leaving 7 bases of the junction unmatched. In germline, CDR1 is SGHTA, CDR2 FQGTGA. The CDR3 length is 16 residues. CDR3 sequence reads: CASSFQGLAVGDTQYF. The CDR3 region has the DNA TGTGCCAGCAGCTTTCAGGGACTAGCGGTGGGAGATACGCAGTATTTT.

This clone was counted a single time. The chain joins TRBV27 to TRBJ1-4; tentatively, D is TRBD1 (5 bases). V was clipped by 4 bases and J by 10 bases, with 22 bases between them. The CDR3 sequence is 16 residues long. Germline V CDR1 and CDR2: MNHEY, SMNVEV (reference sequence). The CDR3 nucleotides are TGTGCCAGCAGTTATTCGTTAGGGGTCTCATTAGGAAAACTGTTTTTT. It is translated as CASSYSLGVSLGKLFF.

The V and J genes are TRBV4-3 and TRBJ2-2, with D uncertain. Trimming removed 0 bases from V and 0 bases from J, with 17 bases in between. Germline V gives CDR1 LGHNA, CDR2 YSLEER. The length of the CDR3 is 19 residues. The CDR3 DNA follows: TGCGCCAGCAGCCAAGAAGACTTTCTAGAAGAGGCGAACACCGGGGAGCTGTTTTTT. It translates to CASSQEDFLEEANTGELFF.